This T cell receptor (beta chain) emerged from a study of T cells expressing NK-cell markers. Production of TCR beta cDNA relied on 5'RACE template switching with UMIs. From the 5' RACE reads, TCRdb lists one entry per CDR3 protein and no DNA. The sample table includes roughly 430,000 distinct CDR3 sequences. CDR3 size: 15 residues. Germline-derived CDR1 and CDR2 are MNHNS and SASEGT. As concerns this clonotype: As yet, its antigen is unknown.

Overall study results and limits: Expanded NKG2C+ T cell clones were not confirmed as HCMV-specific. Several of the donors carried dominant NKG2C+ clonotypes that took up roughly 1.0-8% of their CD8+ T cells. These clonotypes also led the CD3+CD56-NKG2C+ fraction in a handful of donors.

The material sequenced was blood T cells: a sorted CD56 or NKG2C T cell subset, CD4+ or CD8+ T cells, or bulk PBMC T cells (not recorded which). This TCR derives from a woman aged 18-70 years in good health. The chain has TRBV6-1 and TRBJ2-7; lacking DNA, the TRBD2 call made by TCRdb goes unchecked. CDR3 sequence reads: CASSDTSGRIYEQYF.